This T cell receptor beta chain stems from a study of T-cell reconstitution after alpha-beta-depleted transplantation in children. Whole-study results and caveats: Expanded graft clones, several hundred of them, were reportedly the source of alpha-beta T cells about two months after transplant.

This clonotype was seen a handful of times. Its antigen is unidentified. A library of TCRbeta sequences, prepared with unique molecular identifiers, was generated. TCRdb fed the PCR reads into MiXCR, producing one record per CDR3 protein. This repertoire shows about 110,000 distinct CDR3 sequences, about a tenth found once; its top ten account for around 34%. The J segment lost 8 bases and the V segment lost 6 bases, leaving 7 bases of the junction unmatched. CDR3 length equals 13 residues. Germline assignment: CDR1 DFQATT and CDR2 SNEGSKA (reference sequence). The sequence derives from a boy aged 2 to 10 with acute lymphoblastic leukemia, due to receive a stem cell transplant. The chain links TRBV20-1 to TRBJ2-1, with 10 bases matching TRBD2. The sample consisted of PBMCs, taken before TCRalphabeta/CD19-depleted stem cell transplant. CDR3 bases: TGCAGTGCCAAGCGACTAGCGGGTTATGAGCAGTTCTTC. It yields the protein CSAKRLAGYEQFF.